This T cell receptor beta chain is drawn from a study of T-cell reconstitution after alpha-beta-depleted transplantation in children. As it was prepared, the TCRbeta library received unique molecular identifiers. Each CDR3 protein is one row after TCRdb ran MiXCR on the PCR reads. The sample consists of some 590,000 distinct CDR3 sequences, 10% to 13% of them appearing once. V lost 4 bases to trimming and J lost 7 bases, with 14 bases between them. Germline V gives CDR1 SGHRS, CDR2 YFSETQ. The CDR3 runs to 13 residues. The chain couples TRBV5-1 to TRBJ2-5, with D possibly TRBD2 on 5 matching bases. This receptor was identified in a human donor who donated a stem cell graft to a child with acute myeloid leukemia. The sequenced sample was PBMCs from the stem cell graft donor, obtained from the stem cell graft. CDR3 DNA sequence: TGCGCCAGCAGCGTTACTAGTCCGGGGACCCAGTACTTC. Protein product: CASSVTSPGTQYF.